The sequence of this TCR beta chain was determined in a study of blood T cell repertoires in COVID-19. Study as a whole: The United States, Italy and Spain were the sources of the acute and convalescent COVID-19 samples. The cDNA or gDNA used as material had been derived from T cells, B-cell-depleted T cells, or PBMCs.

In the original analysis: Quantification of nucleated cells was approximated via reference gene primer amplification. The method was immunoSEQ multiplex PCR; TCRdb's version includes in-frame clones alone and lacks a portion of them. The D gene and trimming were derived from the DNA, and the V and J assignments and clone size from that table. Of about 300,000 clones listed, roughly 90% are singletons. The participants were between about 18 and 90 years old and came from some 23 US areas. The germline V gene has CDR1 LGHDT and CDR2 YNNKEL (reference sequence). CDR3 length: 13 amino acids. Trimming left V 6 bases short and J 3 bases short, with 11 bases between.

Sequenced input: PBMCs or T cells enriched from blood (not recorded which). The V call is TRBV3-1 (or the pseudogene TRBV3-2), the J call TRBJ1-2; D is uncertain. The sequence derives from a woman under 30 with acute COVID-19. The CDR3 spells CASRPTSDYGYTF. CDR3 coding DNA: TGTGCCAGCAGACCGACATCAGACTATGGCTACACCTTC.